This paragraph reports one T cell receptor beta chain. Only in-frame clones appear in the TCRdb table, and some are missing; sequencing was by immunoSEQ multiplex PCR. The profile shows tens of thousands of clones, under 95% of them singletons. With V trimmed by 3 bases and J by 0 bases, 2 bases remained unmatched. Germline V gene sequence: CDR1 SQVTM, CDR2 ANQGSEA. The CDR3 loop spans 13 amino acids. This record belongs to a study of T cell changes during pregnancy in multiple sclerosis. This specimen consisted of peripheral blood, obtained in the first trimester of pregnancy. The receptor was derived from a female donor with multiple sclerosis, enrolled in a pregnancy study. The V and J genes are TRBV29-1 and TRBJ2-7, with 7 nucleotides matching TRBD1. CDR3 DNA sequence: TGCAGCGTTGACACAGGGGCCTCCTACGAGCAGTACTTC. Translated, it gives CSVDTGASYEQYF.